The clone carrying this T cell receptor (beta chain) turned up a few times. The sample comes from a study of T cells in Graves' hyperthyroidism and ophthalmopathy. V was clipped by 3 bases and J by 5 bases, with 10 bases between them. Germline CDR1 and CDR2: DFQATT and SNEGSKA (reference sequence). This CDR3 contains 13 residues. TCR beta CDR3 region amplification was performed from RNA transcripts. An initial round of RT-PCR targeting the TCR CDR3 relied on the HTBI primer set. From the multiplex PCR reads, TCRdb called clonotypes with MiXCR, one entry per CDR3 protein. Altogether some 490,000 distinct CDR3 sequences are present, about 16% being singletons, with the ten largest covering over 25%.

The receptor was isolated from a woman aged 25 to 45 with Graves' ophthalmopathy. The sequencing sample was made of blood. The chain has TRBV20-1 and TRBJ2-2, with D perhaps TRBD2 (6 bases). CDR3 amino acids: CSARYRETGELFF. The CDR3 nucleotides are TGCAGTGCTAGGTACCGGGAGACCGGGGAGCTGTTTTTT.